The text below deals with one TCR beta chain. The junction had 5 bases not matched to a gene; V was cut back by 1 base and J by 7 bases. Germline V gene lookup returns CDR1 MGHRA and CDR2 YSYEKL. The CDR3 consists of 14 residues. The protocol was immunoSEQ multiplex PCR, while the TCRdb copy is restricted to in-frame clones and leaves out a portion. Here the sample spans 5,100 or so clones, around 62% being singletons. The data stem from a study of OX40 agonist ivuxolimab in advanced cancers. Study at large: Having had anti-PD-1, anti-PD-L1 or anti-CTLA-4 therapy before was allowed, and over 35% had some.

Material: CD4+ or CD8+ T cells sorted from blood, obtained in a trial of the OX40 agonist ivuxolimab. The sequence came from an adult with an advanced solid tumor such as melanoma, head and neck, liver or kidney cancer. V and J are TRBV4-1 and TRBJ1-2; 8 bases match TRBD1. The CDR3: CASSQGQGIIGYTF. The CDR3 DNA follows: TGCGCCAGCAGCCAAGGACAGGGGATTATTGGCTACACCTTC.